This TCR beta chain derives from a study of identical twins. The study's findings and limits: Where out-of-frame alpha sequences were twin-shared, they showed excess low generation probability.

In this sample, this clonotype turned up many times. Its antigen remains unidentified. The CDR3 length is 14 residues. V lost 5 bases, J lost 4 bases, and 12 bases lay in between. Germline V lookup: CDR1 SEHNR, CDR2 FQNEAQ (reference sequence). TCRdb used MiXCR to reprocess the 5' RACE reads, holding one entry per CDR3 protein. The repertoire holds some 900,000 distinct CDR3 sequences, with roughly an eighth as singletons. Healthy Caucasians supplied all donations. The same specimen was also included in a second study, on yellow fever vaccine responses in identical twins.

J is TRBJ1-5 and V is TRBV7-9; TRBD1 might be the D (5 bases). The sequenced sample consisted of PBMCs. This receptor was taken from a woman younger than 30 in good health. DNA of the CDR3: TGTGCCAGCAGCCCCCTGGAGGGGAATCAGCCCCAGCATTTT. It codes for CASSPLEGNQPQHF.